A selection of T cell receptor beta chains follows, all from one sample in a study of blood T cells in healthy people across ages. One entry per CDR3 protein results from TCRdb running MiXCR on the 5' RACE reads. There are roughly 800,000 distinct CDR3 sequences in the sample; 58% occur only once, and about 20% lies in the top ten. The sample was blood. The receptors originated from a man in his thirties or forties in good health. CDR3s include the opening cysteine and the closing phenylalanine or tryptophan. Fields, in order: V gene, clone size, J gene, D gene, CDR3 DNA, CDR3 protein. D genes are given only for firm matches. Clone size appears in some rows only: once, few, many, or a class for an expanded clone.

TRBV6-5	-	TRBJ1-2	-	TGTGCCAGCAGTTACGCAGGAAACGGGATTCAAGGCTACACCTTC	CASSYAGNGIQGYTF
TRBV5-1	-	TRBJ2-7	-	TGCGCCAGCAGCTTGGAAATGTGGGATGAGCAGTACTTC	CASSLEMWDEQYF
TRBV12-5	-	TRBJ1-1	-	TGTGCTAGTGGTTTCCCCCCTATGAACACTGAAGCTTTCTTT	CASGFPPMNTEAFF
TRBV3-1	few	TRBJ2-7	-	TGTGCCAGCAGCCGGGGAGCGGGCAGCTCCTACGAGCAGTACTTC	CASSRGAGSSYEQYF
TRBV6-6	few	TRBJ2-7	-	TGTGCCAGCAGTGGTACAGAGTCCTACGAGCAGTACTTC	CASSGTESYEQYF
TRBV24-1	-	TRBJ1-1	-	TGTGCCACCAGTGCTGGAGGGTGGAACACTGAAGCTTTCTTT	CATSAGGWNTEAFF
TRBV11-2	-	TRBJ2-7	-	TGTGCCAGCAGCTTAGATTTAGGATGGAGCTACTACGAGCAGTACTTC	CASSLDLGWSYYEQYF
TRBV18	-	TRBJ2-7	-	TGTGCCAGCTCACCACAGGGGACCTACGAGCAGTACTTC	CASSPQGTYEQYF
TRBV20-1	-	TRBJ2-1	TRBD2	TGCAGTGCTAGTGGGGGGGTCTTCTACAATGAGCAGTTCTTC	CSASGGVFYNEQFF
TRBV29-1	-	TRBJ2-3	-	TGCAGCGTTGAAGGGGTGTGGACAGATACGCAGTATTTT	CSVEGVWTDTQYF
TRBV27	once	TRBJ1-1	-	TGTGCCAGCAGTTTGACCGACTACACTGAAGCTTTCTTT	CASSLTDYTEAFF
TRBV7-3	-	TRBJ1-1	TRBD1	TGTGCCAGCAGCTCCCGACAGGGCTCGAACACTGAAGCTTTCTTT	CASSSRQGSNTEAFF
TRBV4-3	-	TRBJ2-3	TRBD1	TGCGCCAGTTCCCCCAGGGGGCTCAGCACAGATACGCAGTATTTT	CASSPRGLSTDTQYF
TRBV27	-	TRBJ2-7	TRBD2	TGTGCCAGCAGTGTATACCCATACGGGGGGGCCATCTACGAGCAGTACTTC	CASSVYPYGGAIYEQYF
TRBV27	few	TRBJ2-7	-	TGTGCCAGCAGTTTATCGCAGACAGCCCCCTACGAGCAGTACTTC	CASSLSQTAPYEQYF
TRBV7-3	-	TRBJ2-1	-	TGTGCCAGCAGCCCAGTTGCGCACGGAGGGGGTGAGCAGTTCTTC	CASSPVAHGGGEQFF
TRBV20-1	-	TRBJ1-2	-	TGCAGTGCTAGGGGAACAGATCTCGGAGGCTACACCTTC	CSARGTDLGGYTF
TRBV7-2	few	TRBJ2-1	-	TGTGCCAGCAGCTTAGATCCCCTGACGCAGTTCTTC	CASSLDPLTQFF
TRBV20-1	-	TRBJ1-4	-	TGCAGTGCTAGTGGTGGTGAAGATGAAAAACTGTTTTTT	CSASGGEDEKLFF
TRBV4-2	-	TRBJ2-1	-	TGTGCCAGCAGCCAGACTAGTCACGACCCATCTAGTGAGCAGTTCTTC	CASSQTSHDPSSEQFF
TRBV6-6	-	TRBJ1-4	-	TGTGCCAGCAGTTACGGGGGGAGCGGAAATGAAAAACTGTTTTTT	CASSYGGSGNEKLFF
TRBV11-2	-	TRBJ1-6	-	TGTGCCAGCAGCCCTTTGACACGAACCCATAATTCACCCCTCCACTTT	CASSPLTRTHNSPLHF
TRBV18	few	TRBJ2-1	-	TGTGCCAGCTCACCGTTGACAGACAATGAGCAGTTCTTC	CASSPLTDNEQFF
TRBV5-6	few	TRBJ2-5	TRBD2	TGTGCCAGCAGCTCCGAGGAATCTAGCGGGGACGAGACCCAGTACTTC	CASSSEESSGDETQYF
TRBV20-1	-	TRBJ2-2	-	TGCAGTGCGCCGCGACAGGGAGGCACCGGGGAGCTGTTTTTT	CSAPRQGGTGELFF
TRBV12-3/TRBV12-4	-	TRBJ2-3	-	TGTGCCAGCAGCCGTACCACAGGGAGGGGGCGCGCAGATACGCAGTATTTT	CASSRTTGRGRADTQYF
TRBV4-3	-	TRBJ1-2	-	TGCGCCAGCAGCCAAGAGTTGCCATCAGGCTATGGCTACACCTTC	CASSQELPSGYGYTF
TRBV7-2	-	TRBJ2-1	-	TGTGCCAGCAGCTTCTCAGGTGGGCAGTTCTTC	CASSFSGGQFF
TRBV7-9	once	TRBJ2-1	TRBD2	TGTGCCAGCAGCTCGATATGGGGACTAGCGGAATACAATGAGCAGTTCTTC	CASSSIWGLAEYNEQFF
TRBV10-1	-	TRBJ1-1	-	TGCGCCAGCAGCGCGAACAGGAACACTGAAGCTTTCTTT	CASSANRNTEAFF
TRBV7-3	few	TRBJ2-5	-	TGTGCCAGCAGCCCGGTCGGACCCCAAGAGACCCAGTACTTC	CASSPVGPQETQYF
TRBV29-1	-	TRBJ1-1	-	TGCAGCGTTCCCGGGGTCACTGAAGCTTTCTTT	CSVPGVTEAFF
TRBV20-1	-	TRBJ1-2	-	TGCAGTGCCGGACAGTCGGAAGACTATGGCTACACCTTC	CSAGQSEDYGYTF
TRBV28	-	TRBJ2-7	TRBD1	TGTGCCAGCAGTACACCCGCAGGGGGATCGTACGAGCAGTACTTC	CASSTPAGGSYEQYF
TRBV6-1	-	TRBJ2-1	TRBD2	TGTGCCAGCAGTGAAAACGGGGGGGCCAGCAATGAGCAGTTCTTC	CASSENGGASNEQFF
TRBV25-1	-	TRBJ2-1	TRBD2	TGTGCCAGCAGTGAAGCGGGAGGTCCCCTCTCCTACAATGAGCAGTTCTTC	CASSEAGGPLSYNEQFF
TRBV7-9	-	TRBJ2-7	-	TGTGCCAGCAGCTTAGGGGCGGGATGGGACGAGCAGTACTTC	CASSLGAGWDEQYF
TRBV20-1	-	TRBJ1-4	TRBD1	TGCAGTGCTAGATTCGGGACAGTGACTAATGAAAAACTGTTTTTT	CSARFGTVTNEKLFF
TRBV28	-	TRBJ2-7	TRBD2	TGTGCCAGCAGTTCCGGGACTAGCGGGATGAACGAGCAGTACTTC	CASSSGTSGMNEQYF
TRBV28	-	TRBJ2-7	-	TGTGCCAGCAGTTTACGGAACCGGCCCTACGAGCAGTACTTC	CASSLRNRPYEQYF
TRBV6-2/TRBV6-3	-	TRBJ2-6	-	TGTGCCAGCAGGGCTACGACCTCTGGGGCCAACGTCCTGACTTTC	CASRATTSGANVLTF
TRBV28	many	TRBJ2-5	-	TGTGCCAGCAGTTTCAACAGGGTCCTTGAAGAGACCCAGTACTTC	CASSFNRVLEETQYF